This T cell receptor (beta chain) was captured in a study of graft-versus-host responses after intestinal transplantation. Study details: All of the recipients had induction that used anti-thymocyte globulin, then tacrolimus and steroids for approximately 3 years. Findings and caveats of the study: High graft-versus-host to host-versus-graft clonal ratios were found in allografts of patients who had graft-donor T cell macrochimerism. Analysis identified GvH clones in recipient marrow, with some appearing first in ileum or blood. Early after transplant, HvG declines were associated with peak levels of circulating GvH clones.

The protocol was immunoSEQ multiplex PCR, while the TCRdb copy is restricted to in-frame clones and leaves out a portion. This repertoire shows tens of thousands of clones, 90% to 95% found once; its top ten account for less than 0.5%. As to this clone: The antigen remains undetermined.

The source of this sequence is a human donor who received an intestinal transplant. The sequencing used unstimulated CD8+ T cells sorted from spleen or lymph node cells, collected before intestinal transplant.

The CDR3 sequence is CASSPTDRVDYEQYF. In DNA form, the CDR3 reads TGTGCCAGCAGCCCGACGGACAGGGTCGATTACGAGCAGTACTTC. The chain employs TRBV9 and TRBJ2-7, with 8 positions matching TRBD1. CDR1 SGDLS and CDR2 YYNGEE come from the germline V gene. Trimming at V came to 4 bases and at J to 4 bases, leaving 10 bases not matched to a gene. CDR3 length equals 15 residues.